This T cell receptor (beta chain) was sequenced in a study of blood T cell repertoires in COVID-19. Trimming shortened V by 4 bases and J by 8 bases, and 5 bases separated the two germline ends. The CDR3 covers 11 residues. Method: immunoSEQ multiplex PCR; TCRdb's copy keeps in-frame clones and lacks some. The data show roughly 26,000 clones, with around 92% seen just once and approximately 2.9% held by the top ten. This sequence joins TRBV12-3 or TRBV12-4 and TRBJ1-4; D gene ambiguous. The TCR comes from a human donor in a cohort sampled during active COVID-19. Material: peripheral blood. CDR3 region: CASSSQEKLFF. The CDR3 DNA follows: TGTGCCAGCAGTTCCCAGGAAAAACTGTTTTTT.